These 25 T cell receptor beta chains originate from one sample sequenced in a study of T cell responses to AZD1222 COVID-19 vaccine. Data came from immunoSEQ multiplex PCR; TCRdb stores just in-frame clones and leaves some out. The table includes 85,000 to 120,000 clones, 85% to 90% detected once. Source: peripheral blood, taken on day 0 of AZD1222 vaccination. These receptors were obtained from an adult in good health.

The chain uses TRBV28 and TRBJ2-1, with a weak D call TRBD2 (6 bases). Trimming shortened V by 2 bases and J by 5 bases, and 13 bases separated the two germline ends. The CDR3 covers 15 residues. Germline lookup yields CDR1 MDHEN and CDR2 SYDVKM. CDR3 in DNA: TGTGCCAGCAGTTTACGGGCAGGGAGGAACAATGAGCAGTTCTTC. Translating gives CASSLRAGRNNEQFF.

The chain employs TRBV18 and TRBJ1-1; D not resolved. Per the germline V gene, CDR1 is KGHSH and CDR2 is LQKENI. Trimming shortened V by 2 bases and J by 4 bases, and 17 bases separated the two germline ends. The CDR3 contains 16 residues. The CDR3 bases are TGTGCCAGCTCACCAGAGTCTGTAGGGTTGGGCACTGAAGCTTTCTTT. Its protein product is CASSPESVGLGTEAFF. Looking up the rest from reference TRBV18 and TRBJ1-1 gives the full variable domain: NAGVMQNPRHLVRRRGQEARLRCSPMKGHSHVYWYRQLPEEGLKFMVYLQKENIIDESGMPKERFSAEFPKEGPSILRIQQVVRGDSAAYFCASSPESVGLGTEAFFGQGTRLTVV.

The sample holds a few counts of this clone. This chain uses TRBV27 with TRBJ2-1, with 8 bases lining up with TRBD1. This CDR3 comprises 14 residues. Germline V CDR1 and CDR2: MNHEY, SMNVEV (reference sequence). V was pared by 6 bases and J by 4 bases, with 5 bases of the junction left unmatched. The CDR3 protein is CASSPGQGYNEQFF. The CDR3 DNA reads TGTGCCAGCAGCCCAGGACAGGGTTACAATGAGCAGTTCTTC.

The sample holds one count of this clone. The rearrangement links TRBV3-1 (or the pseudogene TRBV3-2) to TRBJ2-7; D remains unclear. This CDR3 has 14 residues. V lost 2 bases to trimming and J lost 0 bases, with 8 bases between them. CDR1 LGHDT and CDR2 YNNKEL come from the germline V gene (reference sequence). The CDR3 nucleotides are TGTGCCAGCAGCCAACAGAGATTCTCCTACGAGCAGTACTTC. Translating gives CASSQQRFSYEQYF.

This clone was found once. V and J are TRBV7-9 and TRBJ2-1; TRBD2 matches 9 bases. Germline CDR1 and CDR2: SEHNR and FQNEAQ (reference sequence). The CDR3 is made up of 18 amino acids. The J segment lost 4 bases and the V segment lost 1 base, leaving 11 bases of the junction unmatched. The CDR3 nucleotides are TGTGCCAGCAGCTTAGGATCTCATAGCGGGAGTCCTTACAATGAGCAGTTCTTC. Encoded protein: CASSLGSHSGSPYNEQFF. The entire variable domain, with the rest obtained from reference TRBV7-9 and TRBJ2-1, is as follows: DTGVSQNPRHKITKRGQNVTFRCDPISEHNRLYWYRQTLGQGPEFLTYFQNEAQLEKSRLLSDRFSAERPKGSFSTLEIQRTEQGDSAMYLCASSLGSHSGSPYNEQFFGPGTRLTVL.

Only one count was recorded for this clone. This chain uses TRBV7-2 with TRBJ1-2; maybe TRBD1 (5 bases). V was shortened by 4 bases and J by 9 bases, with 18 bases between the two germline ends. This CDR3 is built from 14 residues. Germline values: CDR1 SGHTA, CDR2 FQGNSA. CDR3: CASSSSARVVRYTF. DNA of the CDR3: TGTGCCAGCAGCTCCAGTGCCAGGGTGGTACGCTACACCTTC.

The genes are TRBV29-1 and TRBJ1-1, with D perhaps TRBD1 (6 bases). Deletions cut 4 bases from V and 0 bases from J, with 12 bases between. The CDR3 extends over 14 amino acids. Germline assignment: CDR1 SQVTM and CDR2 ANQGSEA. The CDR3 region has the DNA TGCAGCGTTGTTAAGGGGGGAATGAACACTGAAGCTTTCTTT. Translation: CSVVKGGMNTEAFF.

The J gene is TRBJ2-5, the V gene TRBV18; D could derive from TRBD1 or TRBD2 (7 bases each). The CDR3 is 13 residues long. Trimming removed 6 bases at V and 5 bases at J, with 13 bases between. Germline CDR1 reads KGHSH; CDR2 reads LQKENI. The CDR3: CASSGTAGETQYF. CDR3 nucleotide sequence: TGTGCCAGCTCGGGGACAGCGGGGGAGACCCAGTACTTC.

This clone came up a few times. This chain joins TRBV3-1 (or the pseudogene TRBV3-2) and TRBJ2-3; no clear D gene. The CDR3 loop spans 16 amino acids. V lost 0 bases to trimming and J lost 0 bases, with 10 bases between them. Germline V gene lookup returns CDR1 LGHDT and CDR2 YNNKEL (reference sequence). The CDR3 DNA sequence: TGTGCCAGCAGCCAAGATCTTGCAGTTAGCACAGATACGCAGTATTTT. The encoded protein is CASSQDLAVSTDTQYF.

J is TRBJ2-2 and V is TRBV2, with TRBD1 as a possible D gene (6 bases). The V gene lost 5 bases and the J gene lost 4 bases, with 11 bases spanning the gap. CDR3 size: 14 residues. From germline, CDR1 is SNHLY and CDR2 FYNNEI. CDR3 amino acids: CASSRSGVTGELFF. The CDR3 nucleotides are TGTGCCAGCAGTAGGTCAGGGGTCACCGGGGAGCTGTTTTTT.

This clone has a single count. This sequence joins TRBV28 and TRBJ1-1; D not resolved. Germline lookup yields CDR1 MDHEN and CDR2 SYDVKM. The CDR3 loop spans 13 amino acids. Trimming took off 6 bases at V and 4 bases at J, with 12 bases between the two ends. CDR3 region: CASSSGPGTEAFF. Here the CDR3 DNA reads TGTGCCAGCAGCTCCGGCCCTGGCACTGAAGCTTTCTTT.

This clone was counted only a few times. V usage is TRBV2 and J usage is TRBJ2-7; TRBD2 might be the D (5 bases). The CDR3 is 14 residues long. V was pared by 5 bases and J by 2 bases, with 13 bases between. Germline CDR1 reads SNHLY; CDR2 reads FYNNEI. The chain's CDR3 is CASSKYRGPYEQYF. The CDR3 DNA reads as TGTGCCAGCAGTAAATATCGGGGTCCCTACGAGCAGTACTTC.

The rearrangement uses TRBV2 and TRBJ1-2; D is undetermined. CDR3 length equals 13 residues. Deletions cut 3 bases from V and 5 bases from J, with 10 bases between. CDR1 and CDR2 from the germline V gene are SNHLY and FYNNEI. CDR3: CASSESRTYGYTF. CDR3 nucleotide sequence: TGTGCCAGCAGTGAGTCCAGGACTTATGGCTACACCTTC.

The chain couples TRBV19 to TRBJ2-3; 10 nucleotides match TRBD2. Germline V gene lookup returns CDR1 LNHDA and CDR2 SQIVND (reference sequence). The trim removed 3 bases at V and 2 bases at J, leaving 8 bases unmatched. This CDR3 spans 17 amino acids. The CDR3 coding sequence is TGTGCCAGTAGTATCGGACTAGCGGATTGGCCCACAGATACGCAGTATTTT. The encoded protein is CASSIGLADWPTDTQYF.

The V gene is TRBV5-1, the J gene TRBJ1-1; D may be TRBD1 (6 bases). With 0 bases removed from V and 5 bases from J, the gap between germline ends came to 14 bases. This CDR3 is 15 amino acids long. CDR1 is SGHRS and CDR2 is YFSETQ in the germline V gene. CDR3 nucleotides: TGCGCCAGCAGCTTGGTGGGGGCGCGGGTTACTGAAGCTTTCTTT. Translation gives CASSLVGARVTEAFF.

The chain couples TRBV29-1 to TRBJ2-7; 8 bases map to TRBD2. The J segment lost 0 bases and the V segment lost 4 bases, leaving 5 bases of the junction unmatched. Germline CDR1 reads SQVTM; CDR2 reads ANQGSEA. This CDR3 comprises 14 residues. The CDR3 sequence: CSVVGTSGSYEQYF. CDR3 nucleotide sequence: TGCAGCGTTGTAGGTACTAGCGGCTCCTACGAGCAGTACTTC.

The chain employs TRBV6-2 or TRBV6-3 and TRBJ2-7, with D uncertain. There are 15 residues in the CDR3. V was pared by 2 bases and J by 1 base, with 12 bases between. Germline V gene lookup returns CDR1 MNHEY and CDR2 SVGEGT. The CDR3 is CASSYDGFRSYEQYF. The CDR3 DNA follows: TGTGCCAGCAGTTACGACGGCTTCCGATCCTACGAGCAGTACTTC.

This chain connects TRBV7-6 to TRBJ2-5; 11 bases fit TRBD2. V trimming: 1 base; J trimming: 4 bases; junction bases outside the gene matches: 5. The germline gives CDR1 SGHVS, CDR2 FNYEAQ. The CDR3 length is 16 residues. CDR3 sequence: CASSLGRLAGTETQYF. The CDR3 DNA reads as TGTGCCAGCAGCTTAGGGAGACTAGCGGGGACAGAGACCCAGTACTTC.

This chain links TRBV4-3 with TRBJ2-3; possibly TRBD2 for D (5 bases). The CDR3 has 12 amino acids. The V gene's germline CDR1 is LGHNA and CDR2 YSLEER. Trimming took off 1 base at V and 8 bases at J, with 7 bases between the two ends. The CDR3 DNA reads TGCGCCAGCAGCCAAGCTAGCTCTACGCAGTATTTT. Its protein product is CASSQASSTQYF.

The chain is built from TRBV5-4 and TRBJ2-5; TRBD1 aligns across 7 bases. Germline V gene lookup returns CDR1 SGHNT and CDR2 YYREEE (reference sequence). This CDR3 spans 16 amino acids. The junction had 6 bases not matched to a gene; V was cut back by 0 bases and J by 1 base. Here the CDR3 reads CASSLGHRGVQETQYF. CDR3 DNA: TGTGCCAGCAGCTTGGGCCACAGGGGTGTCCAAGAGACCCAGTACTTC.

This chain uses TRBV9 with TRBJ2-5, with 14 bases aligning to TRBD2. Germline CDR1 and CDR2: SGDLS and YYNGEE. The CDR3 is made up of 16 amino acids. The trim removed 4 bases at V and 4 bases at J, leaving 6 bases unmatched. CDR3 coding DNA: TGTGCCAGCAGCTTCGCGGGACTAGCGGGGGTAGAGACCCAGTACTTC. Its translation: CASSFAGLAGVETQYF.

In DNA form, the CDR3 reads TGTGCCGGCAAAAGACGGTCCCTAGCGGGGGTACAAGAGACCCAGTACTTC. This codes for CAGKRRSLAGVQETQYF. The chain joins TRBV2 to TRBJ2-5; 10 nucleotides match TRBD2. The V gene's germline CDR1 is SNHLY and CDR2 FYNNEI. J gave up 2 bases and V 11 bases, and 17 bases lay outside the gene matches. This CDR3 spans 17 amino acids. Looking up the rest from reference TRBV2 and TRBJ2-5 gives the full variable domain: EPEVTQTPSHQVTQMGQEVILRCVPISNHLYFYWYRQILGQKVEFLVSFYNNEISEKSEIFDDQFSVERPDGSNFTLKIRSTKLEDSAMYFCAGKRRSLAGVQETQYFGPGTRLLVL.

The V gene is TRBV6-2 or TRBV6-3, the J gene TRBJ1-4; no definite D call. This CDR3 contains 16 residues. The ends were cut back, 2 bases at V and 0 bases at J, with 10 bases in the middle. Germline V CDR1 and CDR2: MNHEY, SVGEGT. CDR3 sequence reads: CASSYGSATTNEKLFF. Written as DNA, the CDR3 is TGTGCCAGCAGTTACGGGTCGGCTACAACTAATGAAAAACTGTTTTTT.

This clone turned up a few times. The chain has TRBV25-1 and TRBJ1-1; D remains ambiguous. Trimming stripped 2 bases from V and 1 base from J, with 8 bases between. Germline V gives CDR1 MGHDK, CDR2 SYGVNS. CDR3 length: 14 amino acids. Here the CDR3 DNA reads TGTGCCAGCAGTGAACCGAGCGCGAACACTGAAGCTTTCTTT. This sequence encodes CASSEPSANTEAFF. Complete variable domain (other parts from reference TRBV25-1 and TRBJ1-1): EADIYQTPRYLVIGTGKKITLECSQTMGHDKMYWYQQDPGMELHLIHYSYGVNSTEKGDLSSESTVSRIRTEHFPLTLESARPSHTSQYLCASSEPSANTEAFFGQGTRLTVV.

The chain is built from TRBV6-5 and TRBJ1-2; weak D call: TRBD1 (6 bases). The germline V and J ends were trimmed by 2 bases and 7 bases, with 17 bases remaining between them. CDR1 and CDR2 (germline): MNHEY, SVGAGI. CDR3 size: 15 residues. In DNA form, the CDR3 reads TGTGCCAGCAGTTACGACGCAGGAGGGGGTGGTGGCTACACCTTC. Translation: CASSYDAGGGGGYTF.